This T cell receptor (beta chain) was observed in a study of shared clonotypes between healthy human individuals. For this clone: As yet, its antigen is unknown.

Profiling relied on immunoSEQ multiplex PCR, and the TCRdb table lists in-frame clones only, not all of them. Of some 740,000 clones in the sample, more than 85% were seen once. Study-level results: Clonotype sharing among the donors was expected to vary with sequencing depth. Shared clonotypes across all four donors exceeded non-shared ones in generation probability. Generally, estimated richness proved larger in naive subsets than it did in memory subsets.

Naive CD8 cells lacked CD45RO, underwent positive selection for CCR7 and left out terminally differentiated effector memory CD45RA+ cells. Adult donors, all healthy and HIV-negative, had no recent acute infections or vaccinations. V was clipped by 7 bases and J by 4 bases; unmatched bases: 12. The CDR3 contains 16 residues. From germline, CDR1 is MDHEN and CDR2 SYDVKM. This chain joins TRBV28 and TRBJ1-2; 10 bases fit TRBD1. Sequenced material: naive CD8+ T cells sorted from blood. The clonotype originates from a man aged 30-40 years in good health. CDR3 sequence (DNA): TGTGCCAGCACCGTGGGGGACAGGGGCAGAAGCTATGGCTACACCTTC. Its protein is CASTVGDRGRSYGYTF.